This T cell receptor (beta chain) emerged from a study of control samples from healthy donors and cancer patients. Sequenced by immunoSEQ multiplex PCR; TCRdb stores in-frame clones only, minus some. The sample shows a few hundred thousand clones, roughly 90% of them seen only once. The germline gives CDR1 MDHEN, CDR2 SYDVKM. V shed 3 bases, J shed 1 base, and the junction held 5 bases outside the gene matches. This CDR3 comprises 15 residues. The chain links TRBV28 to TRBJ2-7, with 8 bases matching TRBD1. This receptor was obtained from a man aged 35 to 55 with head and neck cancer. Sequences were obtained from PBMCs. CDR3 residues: CASSLERQGSYEQYF. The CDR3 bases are TGTGCCAGCAGTTTGGAGAGACAGGGGTCCTACGAGCAGTACTTC.